Included here is one TCR beta chain sequence, with context. The data were taken from a study of blood T cell repertoires in COVID-19. The V and J ends lost 3 bases and 12 bases respectively, with 7 bases between them. The CDR3 is 9 amino acids. In germline, CDR1 is SQVTM, CDR2 ANQGSEA. TCRdb's table, derived via immunoSEQ multiplex PCR, lists solely in-frame clones and lacks some. The table shows about 270,000 clones, with 86% occurring only once. The specimen was peripheral blood. The TCR sequence derives from a man aged 40-49 years with active or convalescent COVID-19. The chain links TRBV29-1 to TRBJ2-3; D remains unclear. CDR3: CSVDSHQYF. The CDR3 bases are TGCAGCGTTGATTCACACCAGTATTTT.